The 21 T cell receptor beta chains below come from one sample, sequenced in a study of blood T cell repertoires in COVID-19. Only in-frame clones appear in the TCRdb table, and some are missing; sequencing was by immunoSEQ multiplex PCR. The sample records roughly 330,000 clones, roughly 90% being singletons. Sequencing used peripheral blood. Every receptor here comes from a woman aged 45-65 years with active or convalescent COVID-19.

The V and J genes are TRBV3-1 (or the pseudogene TRBV3-2) and TRBJ2-7; tentative D call: TRBD2 (5 bases). The CDR3 runs 13 residues. The germline gives CDR1 LGHDT, CDR2 YNNKEL (reference sequence). Between the trimmed V and J ends, which lost 1 base and 2 bases, there was a span of 6 bases. CDR3 loop: CASSQASPYEQYF. For the CDR3, the DNA is TGTGCCAGCAGCCAAGCTAGCCCCTACGAGCAGTACTTC.

The V and J genes are TRBV27 and TRBJ1-2; 8 positions match TRBD1. The CDR3 is made up of 15 amino acids. CDR1 MNHEY and CDR2 SMNVEV come from the germline V gene (reference sequence). The J segment lost 2 bases and the V segment lost 3 bases, leaving 5 bases of the junction unmatched. The CDR3 sequence: CASSFVRGRNYGYTF. CDR3 sequence (DNA): TGTGCCAGCAGTTTTGTCAGGGGGCGGAACTATGGCTACACCTTC.

The chain recombines TRBV6-2 or TRBV6-3 with TRBJ2-3, with 8 bases fitting TRBD2. The ends lost 1 base at V and 1 base at J; junction bases unmatched: 10. Germline loops: CDR1 MNHEY, CDR2 SVGEGT. The length of the CDR3 is 18 residues. CDR3 bases: TGTGCCAGCAGTTACTTGACCAGCGGGAGAGTTCGCACAGATACGCAGTATTTT. This encodes CASSYLTSGRVRTDTQYF.

The sample holds one count of this clone. The chain links TRBV7-2 to TRBJ2-5, with 7 bases aligning to TRBD2. V lost 7 bases and J lost 7; bases outside the gene matches: 9. CDR3 length: 13 amino acids. Germline CDR1 is SGHTA and CDR2 is FQGNSA. CDR3 in amino acids: CASTLGGPGTQYF. The CDR3 DNA follows: TGTGCCAGCACCCTGGGAGGGCCCGGGACCCAGTACTTC.

Only one count was recorded for this clone. The chain couples TRBV28 to TRBJ2-7; 9 positions match TRBD1. Trimming cost V 1 base and J 3 bases; bases outside gene matches: 4. This CDR3 has 15 residues. CDR1 MDHEN and CDR2 SYDVKM come from the germline V gene. This chain's CDR3 is CASSLLPGQGYEQYF. The DNA for the CDR3 is TGTGCCAGCAGTTTATTACCGGGACAGGGCTACGAGCAGTACTTC.

The V and J genes are TRBV7-2 and TRBJ1-1, with D tentatively TRBD1 (5 bases). In germline, CDR1 is SGHTA, CDR2 FQGNSA. Trimming pared 0 bases from V and 0 bases from J, leaving 20 bases between. This CDR3 has 19 residues. The CDR3 region is CASSLASRRGGPMNTEAFF. The CDR3 nucleotides read TGTGCCAGCAGCTTAGCCAGCCGGAGGGGTGGGCCCATGAACACTGAAGCTTTCTTT.

This chain joins TRBV12-5 and TRBJ1-4; D might be TRBD1 (5 bases). The CDR3 extends over 14 amino acids. The germline V gene encodes CDR1 LGHNT and CDR2 FRNRAP. The V end was cut by 6 bases, the J end by 7 bases, with 15 bases between. CDR3: CASGLGGGSEKLFF. The CDR3 region has the DNA TGTGCTAGTGGCCTGGGGGGGGGTAGTGAAAAACTGTTTTTT.

The chain joins TRBV5-6 to TRBJ2-7; TRBD2 matches at 7 bases. The V segment lost 4 bases and the J segment 1 base; nucleotides outside the gene matches: 2. CDR3 length: 13 amino acids. Per the germline V gene, CDR1 is SGHDT and CDR2 is YYEEEE. The chain's CDR3 is CASSGGESYEQYF. CDR3 DNA: TGTGCCAGCAGCGGGGGGGAGTCCTACGAGCAGTACTTC.

The rearrangement joins TRBV4-3 to TRBJ2-3; D remains ambiguous. The CDR3 length is 12 residues. V was shortened by 4 bases and J by 5 bases, with 7 bases between the two germline ends. Looked up from germline, CDR1 is LGHNA and CDR2 is YSLEER. CDR3 sequence: CASSRNGDTQYF. The DNA of the CDR3 is TGCGCCAGCAGCCGTAACGGAGATACGCAGTATTTT.

The rearrangement joins TRBV5-4 to TRBJ1-2, with D perhaps TRBD1 (6 bases). The ends were cut back, 0 bases at V and 3 bases at J, with 9 bases in the middle. The CDR3 covers 14 residues. Germline V lookup: CDR1 SGHNT, CDR2 YYREEE (reference sequence). The CDR3 sequence: CASSLDPGDYGYTF. For the CDR3, the DNA is TGTGCCAGCAGCTTGGACCCAGGGGACTATGGCTACACCTTC. The full variable domain, rest sourced from reference TRBV5-4 and TRBJ1-2, is ETGVTQSPTHLIKTRGQQVTLRCSSQSGHNTVSWYQQALGQGPQFIFQYYREEENGRGNFPPRFSGLQFPNYSSELNVNALELDDSALYLCASSLDPGDYGYTFGSGTRLTVV.

The J gene is TRBJ2-4, the V gene TRBV30, with 15 bases matching TRBD2. This CDR3 has 18 residues. Trimming took 2 bases from V and 3 from J; bases not matched to a gene: 8. CDR1 is GTSNPN and CDR2 is SVGIG in the germline V gene (reference sequence). CDR3 sequence: CAWSFIGLAGGSKNIQYF. The CDR3 DNA is TGTGCCTGGAGTTTCATCGGACTAGCGGGGGGGAGCAAAAACATTCAGTACTTC.

V usage is TRBV5-4 and J usage is TRBJ2-5, with 8 bases that match TRBD2. The trim removed 0 bases at V and 5 bases at J, leaving 12 bases unmatched. The CDR3 contains 17 residues. Germline CDR1 reads SGHNT; CDR2 reads YYREEE (reference sequence). CDR3 sequence reads: CASSLEAGTRIMETQYF. DNA for the CDR3: TGTGCCAGCAGCTTGGAGGCCGGGACTAGAATAATGGAGACCCAGTACTTC. Drawing the rest from reference TRBV5-4 and TRBJ2-5, the complete variable domain is ETGVTQSPTHLIKTRGQQVTLRCSSQSGHNTVSWYQQALGQGPQFIFQYYREEENGRGNFPPRFSGLQFPNYSSELNVNALELDDSALYLCASSLEAGTRIMETQYFGPGTRLLVL.

The V gene is TRBV7-9, the J gene TRBJ2-5, with a tentative D call TRBD2 (7 bases). The CDR3 has 15 residues. Trimming stripped 4 bases from V and 4 bases from J, with 16 bases between. Germline CDR1 is SEHNR and CDR2 is FQNEAQ (reference sequence). The CDR3 nucleotides are TGTGCCAGCAGCTCCGTGGGGAGGGGGGCAGAGACCCAGTACTTC. It is translated as CASSSVGRGAETQYF.

The chain combines TRBV7-2 with TRBJ1-3, with D maybe TRBD1 (6 bases). Germline CDR1 and CDR2: SGHTA and FQGNSA. This CDR3 contains 16 residues. V was clipped by 0 bases and J by 1 base, with 10 bases between them. The CDR3 DNA follows: TGTGCCAGCAGCTTAGCGCAGGGGCTATCTGGAAACACCATATATTTT. Its protein is CASSLAQGLSGNTIYF. Together with reference TRBV7-2 and TRBJ1-3, the CDR3 gives the full variable domain: GAGVSQSPSNKVTEKGKDVELRCDPISGHTALYWYRQSLGQGLEFLIYFQGNSAPDKSGLPSDRFSAERTGGSVSTLTIQRTQQEDSAVYLCASSLAQGLSGNTIYFGEGSWLTVV.

The sample holds one count of this clone. The V call is TRBV7-3, the J call TRBJ2-5, with D possibly TRBD1 on 5 matching bases. Trimming took off 5 bases at V and 5 bases at J, with 18 bases between the two ends. The CDR3 runs to 15 residues. The V gene's germline CDR1 is SGHTA and CDR2 FQGTGA. Here the CDR3 reads CASSPNVGVGETQYF. The CDR3 region has the DNA TGTGCCAGCAGCCCAAACGTAGGGGTAGGGGAGACCCAGTACTTC.

On this clone: The same CDR3 is also encoded by other DNA sequences in this sample. The chain has TRBV18 and TRBJ2-5, with 13 bases matching TRBD2. Per germline, CDR1 KGHSH and CDR2 LQKENI. The CDR3 covers 15 residues. With 3 bases clipped from V and 3 bases from J, the junction kept 1 base outside the gene matches. The CDR3 loop reads CASSPGTSGEETQYF. CDR3 DNA: TGTGCCAGCTCACCTGGGACTAGCGGGGAAGAGACCCAGTACTTC.

This chain links TRBV15 with TRBJ2-1, with a weak D call TRBD2 (5 bases). The V gene's germline CDR1 is LNHNV and CDR2 YYDKDF (reference sequence). Trimming shortened V by 0 bases and J by 1 base, and 7 bases separated the two germline ends. The length of the CDR3 is 15 residues. For the CDR3, the DNA is TGTGCCACCAGCAGAGACGGGAAATCCTACAATGAGCAGTTCTTC. Amino acids: CATSRDGKSYNEQFF.

Turning to this clone: One end of the junction does not line up with germline, which may come from a read error. The rearrangement uses TRBV15 and TRBJ1-3, with 8 positions matching TRBD1. The CDR3 totals 15 residues. Germline-derived CDR1 and CDR2 are LNHNV and YYDKDF (reference sequence). This CDR3 is CATSGDRGPGNTIYF. CDR3 DNA sequence: TGTGCCACCAGCGGAGACAGGGGACCTGGAAACACCATATATTTT.

The chain recombines TRBV19 with TRBJ1-1; perhaps TRBD1 as D (5 bases). From germline, CDR1 is LNHDA and CDR2 SQIVND (reference sequence). V was pared by 6 bases and J by 1 base, with 12 bases between. The CDR3 has 14 residues. The CDR3: CASSHTGTNTEAFF. CDR3 nucleotides: TGTGCCAGTAGCCATACAGGCACGAACACTGAAGCTTTCTTT.

The J gene is TRBJ1-2, the V gene TRBV5-1, with 9 bases aligning to TRBD1. The trim removed 4 bases at V and 5 bases at J, leaving 12 bases unmatched. The CDR3 is 16 amino acids. Germline lookup yields CDR1 SGHRS and CDR2 YFSETQ. The CDR3 nucleotides read TGCGCCAGCAGCCCGGCCGGGGGACAGGGTTTATATGGCTACACCTTC. This codes for CASSPAGGQGLYGYTF.

The chain uses TRBV24-1 and TRBJ2-3, with D perhaps matching TRBD1 (6 bases). The germline V gene has CDR1 KGHDR and CDR2 SFDVKD. The V gene lost 0 bases and the J gene lost 5 bases, with 11 bases spanning the gap. The CDR3 contains 15 residues. The CDR3: CATSDLGRGIDTQYF. The CDR3 DNA is TGTGCCACCAGTGATTTGGGCAGGGGCATAGATACGCAGTATTTT.